A single sample gave rise to the 14 T cell receptor beta chains below, sequenced in a study of T cell responses to AZD1222 COVID-19 vaccine. Generated by immunoSEQ multiplex PCR, the TCRdb table keeps only in-frame clones and is missing some. The sample includes over 100,000 clones, roughly 89% of them seen just once. Sample: peripheral blood, taken on day 0 of AZD1222 vaccination. All receptors derive from an adult in good health.

This rearrangement joins TRBV2 to TRBJ1-4; D may be TRBD1 (5 bases). Trimming removed 5 bases at V and 0 bases at J, with 13 bases between. From germline, CDR1 is SNHLY and CDR2 FYNNEI. The CDR3 is 16 amino acids. The CDR3: CASSQRRAATNEKLFF. As DNA, the CDR3 is TGTGCCAGCAGTCAACGCAGGGCTGCAACTAATGAAAAACTGTTTTTT.

The chain is built from TRBV11-2 and TRBJ2-7, with D perhaps matching TRBD2 (5 bases). V gave up 0 bases and J gave up 3 bases, with 12 bases separating them. The CDR3 runs to 15 residues. The V gene's germline CDR1 is SGHAT and CDR2 FQNNGV. Here the CDR3 DNA reads TGTGCCAGCAGCTTAGATGGAGGACCAAACTACGAGCAGTACTTC. Its protein product is CASSLDGGPNYEQYF. Supplemented by reference TRBV11-2 and TRBJ2-7, the full variable domain reads EAGVAQSPRYKIIEKRQSVAFWCNPISGHATLYWYQQILGQGPKLLIQFQNNGVVDDSQLPKDRFSAERLKGVDSTLKIQPAKLEDSAVYLCASSLDGGPNYEQYFGPGTRLTVT.

The V gene is TRBV4-1, the J gene TRBJ2-1; TRBD1 matches 7 bases. The V and J ends lost 1 base and 4 bases, in that order; junction bases with no gene match: 16. This CDR3 region has 19 residues. CDR1 is MGHRA and CDR2 is YSYEKL in the germline V gene. This chain's CDR3 is CASSQALGGKKRPYNEQFF. DNA for the CDR3: TGCGCCAGCAGCCAAGCTTTAGGGGGCAAAAAACGGCCTTACAATGAGCAGTTCTTC.

The chain combines TRBV7-9 with TRBJ1-1; TRBD1 aligns across 12 bases. With V trimmed by 3 bases and J by 1 base, 6 bases remained unmatched. Germline assignment: CDR1 SEHNR and CDR2 FQNEAQ (reference sequence). There are 17 residues in the CDR3. CDR3 DNA sequence: TGTGCCAGCAGCTTCTATGGGACAGGGGGCGGGAACACTGAAGCTTTCTTT. It codes for CASSFYGTGGGNTEAFF.

V usage is TRBV28 and J usage is TRBJ2-7; 7 bases line up with TRBD2. J was trimmed by 4 bases and V by 5 bases; bases with no gene match: 11. Germline V lookup: CDR1 MDHEN, CDR2 SYDVKM. The CDR3 is made up of 15 amino acids. CDR3 residues: CASSELLASWYEQYF. The DNA for the CDR3 is TGTGCCAGCAGTGAACTACTAGCGTCGTGGTACGAGCAGTACTTC.

The chain uses TRBV5-4 and TRBJ1-6; D gene uncertain. Trimming stripped 3 bases from V and 10 bases from J, with 17 bases between. CDR1 and CDR2 (germline): SGHNT, YYREEE (reference sequence). The CDR3 length is 15 residues. This chain's CDR3 is CASSSGGAGGSPLHF. The DNA for the CDR3 is TGTGCCAGCAGCTCTGGCGGCGCGGGAGGGTCACCCCTCCACTTT.

The V and J genes are TRBV7-8 and TRBJ1-1; D is ambiguous. Germline V gene lookup returns CDR1 SGHVS and CDR2 FQNEAQ. Trimming took off 4 bases at V and 0 bases at J, with 9 bases between the two ends. This CDR3 region has 14 residues. CDR3 sequence reads: CASSSTTMNTEAFF. The DNA of the CDR3 is TGTGCCAGCAGCTCAACGACGATGAACACTGAAGCTTTCTTT.

This chain joins TRBV18 and TRBJ2-1, with D possibly matching TRBD2 (6 bases). The germline V and J ends were trimmed by 2 bases and 5 bases, with 19 bases remaining between them. The CDR3 sequence is 17 residues long. In germline, CDR1 is KGHSH, CDR2 LQKENI. The CDR3 nucleotides read TGTGCCAGCTCACCAATAGGTGGCGGGAAGACAAACAATGAGCAGTTCTTC. This gives the protein CASSPIGGGKTNNEQFF. Filled out from reference TRBV18 and TRBJ2-1, the complete variable domain reads NAGVMQNPRHLVRRRGQEARLRCSPMKGHSHVYWYRQLPEEGLKFMVYLQKENIIDESGMPKERFSAEFPKEGPSILRIQQVVRGDSAAYFCASSPIGGGKTNNEQFFGPGTRLTVL.

CDR3 protein: CATRREGASNTEAFF. CDR3 bases: TGTGCCACCCGTAGAGAGGGGGCGTCGAACACTGAAGCTTTCTTT. The chain uses TRBV24-1 and TRBJ1-1; 7 nucleotides line up with TRBD1. The trim removed 9 bases at V and 1 base at J, leaving 10 bases unmatched. The germline V gene encodes CDR1 KGHDR and CDR2 SFDVKD. CDR3 length: 15 amino acids.

The rearrangement uses TRBV6-5 and TRBJ1-1; D is uncertain. Per germline, CDR1 MNHEY and CDR2 SVGAGI. The V gene lost 1 base and the J gene lost 0 bases, with 9 bases spanning the gap. This CDR3 has 15 amino acids. CDR3 region: CASSYLTLMNTEAFF. As DNA, the CDR3 is TGTGCCAGCAGTTACTTGACGCTCATGAACACTGAAGCTTTCTTT.

The J gene is TRBJ1-2, the V gene TRBV6-5; unclear D gene. The germline V and J ends were trimmed by 6 bases and 5 bases, with 7 bases remaining between them. This CDR3 has 11 amino acids. Germline CDR1 and CDR2: MNHEY and SVGAGI. CDR3 DNA sequence: TGTGCCAGCAGGGTTGGGTATGGCTACACCTTC. This codes for CASRVGYGYTF.

The chain combines TRBV3-1 (or the pseudogene TRBV3-2) with TRBJ1-4; 7 bases map to TRBD1. The CDR3 spans 13 residues. Germline V gene lookup returns CDR1 LGHDT and CDR2 YNNKEL (reference sequence). Germline trimming cut 2 bases from V and 14 bases from J; bases unmatched to any gene: 8. CDR3: CASSQNLGTDLFF. For the CDR3, the DNA is TGTGCCAGCAGCCAAAACCTCGGGACAGATCTGTTTTTT.

CDR3 sequence: CATSRGLALYTDTQYF. DNA of the CDR3: TGTGCCACCAGCAGAGGACTAGCGCTTTACACAGATACGCAGTATTTT. The rearrangement joins TRBV15 to TRBJ2-3, with 8 bases that match TRBD2. With V trimmed by 1 base and J by 2 bases, 5 bases remained unmatched. Germline CDR1 reads LNHNV; CDR2 reads YYDKDF (reference sequence). CDR3 size: 16 residues.

V and J are TRBV27 and TRBJ2-3; D uncertain. Deletions cut 3 bases from V and 2 bases from J, with 6 bases between. Germline V CDR1 and CDR2: MNHEY, SMNVEV (reference sequence). The CDR3 length is 13 residues. The DNA of the CDR3 is TGTGCCAGCAGTTTGGGCCTCACAGATACGCAGTATTTT. Amino acid sequence: CASSLGLTDTQYF.